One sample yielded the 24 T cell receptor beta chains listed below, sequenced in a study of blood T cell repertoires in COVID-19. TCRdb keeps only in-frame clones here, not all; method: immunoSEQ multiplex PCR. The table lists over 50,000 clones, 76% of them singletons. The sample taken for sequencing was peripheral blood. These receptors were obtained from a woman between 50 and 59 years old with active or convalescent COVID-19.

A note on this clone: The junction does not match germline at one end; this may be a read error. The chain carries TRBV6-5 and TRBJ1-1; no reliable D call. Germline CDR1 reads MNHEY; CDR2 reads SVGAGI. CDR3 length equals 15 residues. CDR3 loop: CASSYSSVMNTEAFF. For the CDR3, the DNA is TGTGCCAGCAGCTACTCTTCGGTGATGAACACTGAAGCTTTCTTT.

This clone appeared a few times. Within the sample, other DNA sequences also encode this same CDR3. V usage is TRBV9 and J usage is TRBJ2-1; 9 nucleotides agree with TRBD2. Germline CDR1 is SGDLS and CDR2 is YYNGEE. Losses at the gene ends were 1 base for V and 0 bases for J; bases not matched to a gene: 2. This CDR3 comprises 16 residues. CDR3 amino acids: CASSVRSGSSYNEQFF. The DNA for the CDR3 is TGTGCCAGCAGCGTACGTAGCGGGAGCTCCTACAATGAGCAGTTCTTC.

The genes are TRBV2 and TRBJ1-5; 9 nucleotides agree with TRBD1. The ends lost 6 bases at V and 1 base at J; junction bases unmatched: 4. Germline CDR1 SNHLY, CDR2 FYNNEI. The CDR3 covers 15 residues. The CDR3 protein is CASSQQGASNQPQHF. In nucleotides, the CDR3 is TGTGCCAGCAGCCAACAGGGGGCGAGCAATCAGCCCCAGCATTTT.

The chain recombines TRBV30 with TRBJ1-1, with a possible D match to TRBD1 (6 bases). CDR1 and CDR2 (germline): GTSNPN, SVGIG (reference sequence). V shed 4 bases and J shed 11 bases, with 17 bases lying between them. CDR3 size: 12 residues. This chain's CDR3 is CAWTSGQSRAFF. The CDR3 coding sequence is TGTGCCTGGACCAGCGGACAGTCGAGGGCTTTCTTT. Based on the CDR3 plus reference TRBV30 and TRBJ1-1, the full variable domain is SQTIHQWPATLVQPVGSPLSLECTVEGTSNPNLYWYRQAAGRGLQLLFYSVGIGQISSEVPQNLSASRPQDRQFILSSKKLLLSDSGFYLCAWTSGQSRAFFGQGTRLTVV.

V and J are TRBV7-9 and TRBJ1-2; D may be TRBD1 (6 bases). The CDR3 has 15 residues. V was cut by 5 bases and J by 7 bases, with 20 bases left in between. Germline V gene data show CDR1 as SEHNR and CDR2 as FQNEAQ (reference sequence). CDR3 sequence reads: CASSREGAGVGGYTF. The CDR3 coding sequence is TGTGCCAGCAGCAGAGAAGGTGCAGGGGTAGGTGGCTACACCTTC.

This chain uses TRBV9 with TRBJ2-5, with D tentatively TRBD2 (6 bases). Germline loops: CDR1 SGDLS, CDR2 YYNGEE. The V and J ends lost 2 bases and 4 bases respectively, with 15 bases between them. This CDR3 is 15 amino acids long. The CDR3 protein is CASSVSDTGGETQYF. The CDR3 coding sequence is TGTGCCAGCAGCGTGTCGGACACCGGGGGAGAGACCCAGTACTTC.

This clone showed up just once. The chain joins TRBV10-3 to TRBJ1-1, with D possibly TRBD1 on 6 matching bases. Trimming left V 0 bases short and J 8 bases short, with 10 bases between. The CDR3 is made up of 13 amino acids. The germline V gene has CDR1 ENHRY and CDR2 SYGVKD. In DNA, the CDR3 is TGTGCCATCAGTGAGTCCGGGGGGGGCGAAGCTTTCTTT. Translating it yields CAISESGGGEAFF.

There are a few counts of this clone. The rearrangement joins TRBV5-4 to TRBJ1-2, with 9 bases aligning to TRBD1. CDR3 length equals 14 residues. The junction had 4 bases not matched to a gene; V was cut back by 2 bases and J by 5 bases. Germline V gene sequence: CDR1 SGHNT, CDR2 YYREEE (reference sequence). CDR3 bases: TGTGCCAGCAGCTTAGGGGACAGGGATTATGGCTACACCTTC. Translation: CASSLGDRDYGYTF.

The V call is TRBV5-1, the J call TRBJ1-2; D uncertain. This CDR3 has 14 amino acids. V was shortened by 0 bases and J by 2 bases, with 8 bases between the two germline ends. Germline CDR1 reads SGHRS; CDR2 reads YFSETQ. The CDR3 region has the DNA TGCGCCAGCAGCTTGGACAGCCAAAACTATGGCTACACCTTC. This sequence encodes CASSLDSQNYGYTF. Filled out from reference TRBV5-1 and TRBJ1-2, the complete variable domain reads KAGVTQTPRYLIKTRGQQVTLSCSPISGHRSVSWYQQTPGQGLQFLFEYFSETQRNKGNFPGRFSGRQFSNSRSEMNVSTLELGDSALYLCASSLDSQNYGYTFGSGTRLTVV.

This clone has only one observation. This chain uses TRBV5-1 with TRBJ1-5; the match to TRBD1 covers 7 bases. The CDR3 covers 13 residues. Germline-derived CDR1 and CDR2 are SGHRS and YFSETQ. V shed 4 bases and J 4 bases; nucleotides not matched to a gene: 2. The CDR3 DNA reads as TGCGCCAGCAGCAAGGACAGGAATCAGCCCCAGCATTTT. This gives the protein CASSKDRNQPQHF.

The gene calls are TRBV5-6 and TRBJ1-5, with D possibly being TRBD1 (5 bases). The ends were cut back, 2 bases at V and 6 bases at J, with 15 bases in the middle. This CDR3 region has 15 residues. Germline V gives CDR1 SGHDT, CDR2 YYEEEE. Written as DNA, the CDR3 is TGTGCCAGCAGCTTCTATCAGGGTTTTGCTCAGCCCCAGCATTTT. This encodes CASSFYQGFAQPQHF.

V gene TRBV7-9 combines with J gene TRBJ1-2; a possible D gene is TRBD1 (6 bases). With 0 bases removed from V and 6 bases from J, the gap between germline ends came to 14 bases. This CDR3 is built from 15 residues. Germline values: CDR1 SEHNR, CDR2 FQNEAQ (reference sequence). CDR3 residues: CASSLALTGFHGYTF. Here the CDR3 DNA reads TGTGCCAGCAGCTTAGCCCTTACAGGGTTCCATGGCTACACCTTC.

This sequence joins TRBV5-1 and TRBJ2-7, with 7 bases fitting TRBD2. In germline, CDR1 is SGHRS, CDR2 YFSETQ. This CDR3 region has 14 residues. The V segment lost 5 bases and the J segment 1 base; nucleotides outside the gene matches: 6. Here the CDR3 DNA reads TGCGCCAGCAGTCCGGGAGGTCCTTCCTACGAGCAGTACTTC. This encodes CASSPGGPSYEQYF.

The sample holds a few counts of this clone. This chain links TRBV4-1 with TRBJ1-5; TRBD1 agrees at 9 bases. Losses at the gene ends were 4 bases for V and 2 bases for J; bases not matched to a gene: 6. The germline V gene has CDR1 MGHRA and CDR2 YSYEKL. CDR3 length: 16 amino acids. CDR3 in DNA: TGCGCCAGCAGCCTAGTGTGGGACAGGGGCAATCAGCCCCAGCATTTT. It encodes CASSLVWDRGNQPQHF.

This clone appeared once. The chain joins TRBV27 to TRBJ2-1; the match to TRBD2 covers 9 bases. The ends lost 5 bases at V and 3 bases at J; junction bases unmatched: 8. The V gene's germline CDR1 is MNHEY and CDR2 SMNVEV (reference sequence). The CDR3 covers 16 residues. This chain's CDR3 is CASSDGASGVYNEQFF. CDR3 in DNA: TGTGCCAGCAGTGACGGCGCTAGCGGGGTCTACAATGAGCAGTTCTTC.

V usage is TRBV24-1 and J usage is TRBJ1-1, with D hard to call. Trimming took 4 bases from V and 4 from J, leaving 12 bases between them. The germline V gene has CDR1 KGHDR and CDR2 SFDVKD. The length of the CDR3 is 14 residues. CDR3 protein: CATSEAGRATEAFF. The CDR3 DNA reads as TGTGCCACCAGTGAGGCCGGGAGGGCCACTGAAGCTTTCTTT.

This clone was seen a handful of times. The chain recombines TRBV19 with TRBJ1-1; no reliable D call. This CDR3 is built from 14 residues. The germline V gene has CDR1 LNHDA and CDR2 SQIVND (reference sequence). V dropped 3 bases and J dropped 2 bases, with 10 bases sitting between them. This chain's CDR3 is CASSIGRTNTEAFF. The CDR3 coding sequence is TGTGCCAGTAGTATCGGGCGGACTAACACTGAAGCTTTCTTT.

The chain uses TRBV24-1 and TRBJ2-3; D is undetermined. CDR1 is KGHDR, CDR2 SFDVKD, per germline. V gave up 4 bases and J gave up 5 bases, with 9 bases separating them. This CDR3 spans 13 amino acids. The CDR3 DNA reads TGTGCCACCAGTGACTCGGGTGGAGATACGCAGTATTTT. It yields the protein CATSDSGGDTQYF.

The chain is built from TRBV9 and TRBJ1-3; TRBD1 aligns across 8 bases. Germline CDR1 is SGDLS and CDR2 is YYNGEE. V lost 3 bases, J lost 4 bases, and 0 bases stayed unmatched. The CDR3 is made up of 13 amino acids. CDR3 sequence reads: CASSGTGGNTIYF. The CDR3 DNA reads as TGTGCCAGCAGCGGGACAGGGGGAAACACCATATATTTT.

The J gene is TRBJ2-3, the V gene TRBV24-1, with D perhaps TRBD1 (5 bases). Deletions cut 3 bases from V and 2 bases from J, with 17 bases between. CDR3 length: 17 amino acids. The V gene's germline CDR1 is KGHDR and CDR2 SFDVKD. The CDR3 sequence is CATSDRLGQGYTDTQYF. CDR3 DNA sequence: TGTGCCACCAGTGATCGCCTTGGGCAGGGATACACAGATACGCAGTATTTT.

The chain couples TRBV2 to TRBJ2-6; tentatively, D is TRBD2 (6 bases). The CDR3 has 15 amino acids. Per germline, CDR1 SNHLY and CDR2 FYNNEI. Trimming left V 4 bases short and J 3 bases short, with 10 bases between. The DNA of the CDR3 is TGTGCCAGCAGTGGAGGCGGGGTTGGGGCCAACGTCCTGACTTTC. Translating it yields CASSGGGVGANVLTF.

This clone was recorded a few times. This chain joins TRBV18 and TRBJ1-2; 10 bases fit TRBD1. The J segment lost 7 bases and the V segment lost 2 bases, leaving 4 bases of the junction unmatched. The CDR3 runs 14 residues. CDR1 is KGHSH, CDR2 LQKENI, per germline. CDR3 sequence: CASSPGTGARGYTF. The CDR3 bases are TGTGCCAGCTCACCAGGGACAGGGGCGCGTGGCTACACCTTC.

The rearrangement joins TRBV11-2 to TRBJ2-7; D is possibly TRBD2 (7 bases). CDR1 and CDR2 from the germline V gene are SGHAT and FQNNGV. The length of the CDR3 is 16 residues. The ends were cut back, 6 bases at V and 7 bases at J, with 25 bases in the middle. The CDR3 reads CASSLEGGGTLGEQYF. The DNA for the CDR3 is TGTGCCAGCAGTCTAGAAGGGGGGGGTACCTTGGGGGAGCAGTACTTC.

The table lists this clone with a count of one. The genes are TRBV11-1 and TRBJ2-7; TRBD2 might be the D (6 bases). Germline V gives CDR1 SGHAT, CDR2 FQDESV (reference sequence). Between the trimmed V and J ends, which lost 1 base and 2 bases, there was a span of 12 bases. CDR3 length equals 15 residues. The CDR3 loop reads CASSLGLVGPYEQYF. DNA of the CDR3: TGTGCCAGCAGCTTAGGACTAGTCGGCCCCTACGAGCAGTACTTC. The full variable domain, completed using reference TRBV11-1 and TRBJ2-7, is EAEVAQSPRYKITEKSQAVAFWCDPISGHATLYWYRQILGQGPELLVQFQDESVVDDSQLPKDRFSAERLKGVDSTLKIQPAELGDSAMYLCASSLGLVGPYEQYFGPGTRLTVT.